This record looks at one T cell receptor beta chain sequence and its context. These data are taken from a study of blood T cells in healthy people across ages. Germline values: CDR1 SGHTA, CDR2 FQGNSA. The CDR3 consists of 15 residues. The germline V and J ends were trimmed by 5 bases and 4 bases, with 17 bases remaining between them. It was with a sample-barcoded 5' primer and a J-beta primer mix that a second PCR of roughly 7 to 12 cycles was run. Each cDNA molecule, via a template-switch adaptor with 12 random nucleotides, was tagged. TCRdb ran MiXCR on the 5' RACE reads and lists one entry per CDR3 protein. The sample has roughly 800,000 distinct CDR3 sequences, roughly 64% seen once.

Sequenced sample: blood. The TCR originated in a man aged 30-40 years in good health. The gene calls are TRBV7-2 and TRBJ1-2, with a tentative D call TRBD1 (6 bases). The CDR3 nucleotides read TGTGCCAGCAGCACTGGGGTGGGGGGCGGCTATGGCTACACCTTC. It codes for CASSTGVGGGYGYTF.